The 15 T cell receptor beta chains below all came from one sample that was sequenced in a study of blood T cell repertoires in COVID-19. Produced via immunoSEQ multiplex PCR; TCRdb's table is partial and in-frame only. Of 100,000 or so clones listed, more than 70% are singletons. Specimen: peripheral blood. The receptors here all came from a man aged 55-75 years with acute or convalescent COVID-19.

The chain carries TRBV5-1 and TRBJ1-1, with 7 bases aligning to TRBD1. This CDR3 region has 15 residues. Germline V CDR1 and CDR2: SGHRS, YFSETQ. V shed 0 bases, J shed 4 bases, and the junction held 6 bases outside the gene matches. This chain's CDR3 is CASSLARQGITEAFF. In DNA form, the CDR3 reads TGCGCCAGCAGCTTGGCTCGACAGGGTATCACTGAAGCTTTCTTT. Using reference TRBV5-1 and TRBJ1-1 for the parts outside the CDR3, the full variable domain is KAGVTQTPRYLIKTRGQQVTLSCSPISGHRSVSWYQQTPGQGLQFLFEYFSETQRNKGNFPGRFSGRQFSNSRSEMNVSTLELGDSALYLCASSLARQGITEAFFGQGTRLTVV.

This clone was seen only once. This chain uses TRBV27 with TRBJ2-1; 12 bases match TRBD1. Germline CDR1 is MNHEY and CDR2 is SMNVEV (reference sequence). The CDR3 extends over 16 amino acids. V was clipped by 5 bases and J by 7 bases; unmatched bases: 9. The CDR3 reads CASSPPGQGARNEQFF. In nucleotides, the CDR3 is TGTGCCAGCAGTCCCCCGGGACAGGGGGCGCGGAATGAGCAGTTCTTC.

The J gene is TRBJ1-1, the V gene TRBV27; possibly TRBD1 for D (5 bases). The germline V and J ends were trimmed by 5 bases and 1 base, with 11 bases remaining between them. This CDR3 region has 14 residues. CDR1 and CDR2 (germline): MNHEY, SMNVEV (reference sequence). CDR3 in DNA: TGTGCCAGCAGTCCGATGACAGAGAACACTGAAGCTTTCTTT. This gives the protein CASSPMTENTEAFF.

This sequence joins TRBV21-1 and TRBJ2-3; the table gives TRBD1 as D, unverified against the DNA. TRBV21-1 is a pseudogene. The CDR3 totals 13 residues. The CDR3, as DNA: TGTGCCAGCAGGGGCAGGGGCGGGGATACGCAGTATTTT. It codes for CASRGRGGDTQYF.

The chain's CDR3 is CAWSVLEGRGGYTF. The CDR3 region has the DNA TGTGCCTGGAGTGTACTGGAGGGTAGGGGTGGCTACACCTTC. The chain is built from TRBV30 and TRBJ1-2; D is perhaps TRBD1 (5 bases). The CDR3 contains 14 residues. V lost 0 bases and J 7 bases, leaving 15 bases between the germline ends. Germline V lookup: CDR1 GTSNPN, CDR2 SVGIG (reference sequence).

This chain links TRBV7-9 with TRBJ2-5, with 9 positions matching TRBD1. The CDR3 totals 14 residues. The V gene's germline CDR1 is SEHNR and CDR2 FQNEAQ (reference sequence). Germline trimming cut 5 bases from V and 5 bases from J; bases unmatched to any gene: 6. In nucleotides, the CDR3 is TGTGCCAGCAGCGACACAGGGGGCGGGGAGACCCAGTACTTC. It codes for CASSDTGGGETQYF.

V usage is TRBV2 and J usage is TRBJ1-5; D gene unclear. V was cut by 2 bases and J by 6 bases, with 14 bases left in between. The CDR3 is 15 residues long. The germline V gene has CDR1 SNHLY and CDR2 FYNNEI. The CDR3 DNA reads TGTGCCAGCAGTGAAATCAAGTTTTCGAGTCAGCCCCAGCATTTT. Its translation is CASSEIKFSSQPQHF. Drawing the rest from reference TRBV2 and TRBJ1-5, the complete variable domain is EPEVTQTPSHQVTQMGQEVILRCVPISNHLYFYWYRQILGQKVEFLVSFYNNEISEKSEIFDDQFSVERPDGSNFTLKIRSTKLEDSAMYFCASSEIKFSSQPQHFGDGTRLSIL.

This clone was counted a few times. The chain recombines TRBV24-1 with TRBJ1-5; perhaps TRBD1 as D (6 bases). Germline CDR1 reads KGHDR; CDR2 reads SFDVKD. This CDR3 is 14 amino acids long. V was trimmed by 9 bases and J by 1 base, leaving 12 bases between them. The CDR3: CATGSDRSNQPQHF. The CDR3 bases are TGTGCCACCGGGTCGGACAGAAGCAATCAGCCCCAGCATTTT.

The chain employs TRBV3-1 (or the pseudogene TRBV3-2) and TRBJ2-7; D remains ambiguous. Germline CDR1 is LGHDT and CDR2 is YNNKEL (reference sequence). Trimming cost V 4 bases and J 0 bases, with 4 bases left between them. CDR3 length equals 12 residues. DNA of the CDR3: TGTGCCAGCAGCCCACACTCCTACGAGCAGTACTTC. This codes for CASSPHSYEQYF.

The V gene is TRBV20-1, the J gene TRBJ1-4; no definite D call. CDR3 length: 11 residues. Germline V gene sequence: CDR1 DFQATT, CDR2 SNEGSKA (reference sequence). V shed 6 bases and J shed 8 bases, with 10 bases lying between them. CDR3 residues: CSASLEEKLFF. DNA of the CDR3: TGCAGTGCGAGCCTCGAGGAAAAACTGTTTTTT.

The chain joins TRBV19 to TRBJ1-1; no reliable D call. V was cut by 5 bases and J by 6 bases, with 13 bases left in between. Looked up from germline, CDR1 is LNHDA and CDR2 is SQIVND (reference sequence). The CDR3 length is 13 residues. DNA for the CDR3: TGTGCCAGTAGTCCAGGCCTGGGTTCTGAAGCTTTCTTT. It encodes CASSPGLGSEAFF.

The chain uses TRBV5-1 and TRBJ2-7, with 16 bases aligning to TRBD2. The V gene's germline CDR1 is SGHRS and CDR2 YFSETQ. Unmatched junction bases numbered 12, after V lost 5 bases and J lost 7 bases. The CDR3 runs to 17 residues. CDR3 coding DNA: TGCGCCAGCAGGACGGGACTAGCGGGAGGGGATCTTGGAGAGCAGTACTTC. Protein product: CASRTGLAGGDLGEQYF.

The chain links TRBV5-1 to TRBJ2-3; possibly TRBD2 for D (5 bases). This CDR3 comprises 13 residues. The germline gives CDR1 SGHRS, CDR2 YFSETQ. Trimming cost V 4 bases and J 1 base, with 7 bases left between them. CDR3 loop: CASSPGGTDTQYF. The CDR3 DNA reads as TGCGCCAGCAGCCCCGGGGGCACAGATACGCAGTATTTT.

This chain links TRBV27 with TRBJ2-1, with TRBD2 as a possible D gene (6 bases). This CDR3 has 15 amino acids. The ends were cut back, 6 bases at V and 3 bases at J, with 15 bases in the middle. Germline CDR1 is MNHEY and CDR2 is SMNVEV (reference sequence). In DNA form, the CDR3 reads TGTGCCAGCAGATCCCTAGGAGGGAACTACAATGAGCAGTTCTTC. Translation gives CASRSLGGNYNEQFF.

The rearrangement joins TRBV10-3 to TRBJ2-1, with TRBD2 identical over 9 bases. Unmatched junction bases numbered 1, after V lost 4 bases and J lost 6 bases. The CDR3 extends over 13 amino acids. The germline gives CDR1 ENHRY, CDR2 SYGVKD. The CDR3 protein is CAISAGLANEQFF. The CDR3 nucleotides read TGTGCCATCAGTGCGGGACTAGCCAATGAGCAGTTCTTC.